Listed below are T cell receptor beta chains from one sample, sequenced in a study of cytomegalovirus exposure and HLA in healthy donors. The method was immunoSEQ multiplex PCR; TCRdb's version includes in-frame clones alone and lacks a portion of them. The sample has roughly 190,000 clones, around 74% seen once. The sequencing sample was made of PBMCs. The receptors derive from a girl aged 10-17 years in good health and CMV-seropositive. Each CDR3 is given with its conserved first and last residue. A D gene is named only where the DNA matches it firmly. Expanded clones get a size class; other rows say once, few or many, or leave the size out.

j_call d_call v_call clone_size cdr3_nt cdr3_aa
TRBJ2-7 - TRBV27 - TGTGCCAGCAGTTTCTCGACTAGTCTCGAGCAGTACTTC CASSFSTSLEQYF
TRBJ1-1 - TRBV6-1 - TGTGCCAGCAGTGAGGGCAGTGAAGCTTTCTTT CASSEGSEAFF
TRBJ1-4 - TRBV7-6 - TGTGCCAGCAGCTTAGCTCAGGGGGAAAAACTGTTTTTT CASSLAQGEKLFF
TRBJ2-7 - TRBV11-3 - TGTGCCAGCAGCTTACTGGGGGTGGGGGGACGCGAGCAGTGCTTC CASSLLGVGGREQCF
TRBJ2-3 - TRBV10-1 - TGCGCCAGCAGTGAAGGGGCCTTAAATACGCAGTATTTT CASSEGALNTQYF
TRBJ2-1 - TRBV10-3 - TGTGCCATCAGTGAGTCGGGCGGGGCCTACAATGAGCAGTTCTTC CAISESGGAYNEQFF
TRBJ1-2 TRBD1 TRBV5-8 few TGTGCCAGCACCCTGGGACAGCTTATCTATGGCTACACCTTC CASTLGQLIYGYTF
TRBJ1-2 - TRBV6-5 - TGTGCCAGCATCGATGGTCTACGGGGCTACACCTTC CASIDGLRGYTF
TRBJ2-3 - TRBV6-5 few TGTGCCAGCAAAGCGGGTCGAAGCACAGATACGCAGTATTTT CASKAGRSTDTQYF
TRBJ1-2 - TRBV6-5 - TGTGCCAGCAGTTACTCGACTGGGAACTATGGCTACACCTTC CASSYSTGNYGYTF
TRBJ1-5 - TRBV19 once TGTGCCAGTAGTATCTCTAGCAATCAGCCCCAGCATTTT CASSISSNQPQHF